This T cell receptor (beta chain) was recorded in a study of OX40 agonist ivuxolimab in advanced cancers. Context from the whole study: Ivuxolimab, which targeted the costimulatory receptor OX40 (CD134), was an agonistic, fully human IgG2 monoclonal antibody. Intravenous ivuxolimab was administered to patients every 2 weeks at six dose levels: 0.01, 0.1, 0.3, 1.5, 3 and 10 mg/kg. Of the roughly 50 dose-escalation patients, hepatocellular carcinoma was present in roughly 19, melanoma in roughly 15, renal cell carcinoma in 9 and head and neck cancer in 9. In the dose-escalation cohort, 82.7% of patients were male, and the mean age was approximately 60 years, with a range of roughly 20 to 79. Patients were allowed to have had prior anti-PD-1, anti-PD-L1 or anti-CTLA-4 therapy, and around 40% of the dose-escalation patients had previously received checkpoint inhibitors. Partial responses occurred in three dose-escalation patients: two with cutaneous melanoma and one with hepatocellular carcinoma. The purpose of peripheral TCRbeta sequencing was to test whether ivuxolimab changed TCR sequence diversity and led to clonal T-cell expansion. The paper covers the monotherapy dose-escalation part of the phase I ivuxolimab trial, which included N ≈ 50 patients. On the study overall, not on this receptor specifically: The antigen specificity of the clonally expanded peripheral T cells was not determined. Low levels of normalized T-cell clonal expansion were also shown by some nonresponding patients. After ivuxolimab, CD8+ T cells had more expanded clones than CD4+ T cells on average. Partial responders in the 0.1-3.0 mg/kg groups had among the lowest normalized peripheral clonal expansion, especially among CD8+ T cells. At doses of 0.1 to 3.0 mg/kg, clonal expansion of both CD4+ and CD8+ T cells in blood was seen between baseline and week 6.

About this clone: Its antigen specificity is not known. No base quality information exists; no much larger clone differs at one position.

Relative to germline, V is 2 bases shorter and J is 2 bases shorter, with 10 bases between their ends. The CDR3 runs 14 residues from the cysteine to the phenylalanine. CDR3 DNA only is kept here, 42 bases in frame from base 1. CDR1 and CDR2 are read off the germline V gene as KGHSH and LQKENI. Patients with a history of autoimmune disease or receiving systemic immunosuppression were excluded from the trial. Peripheral blood for TCR sequencing was drawn from every dose cohort at baseline, at cycle 4 day 1 and at cycle 7 day 1. Samples were obtained from an open-label, multicenter, first-in-human phase I dose-escalation trial of ivuxolimab. Adults with locally advanced or metastatic head and neck squamous cell, hepatocellular, melanoma or renal cell carcinoma were enrolled in the trial. Before TCR sequencing, CD4+ and CD8+ T cells were separately sorted from peripheral blood. To sequence the TCRbeta CDR3 region, genomic DNA was isolated from the sorted cells. The immunoSEQ Assay was used for sequencing of TCRbeta CDR3 regions. Drawn from immuneACCESS, this table holds only the in-frame rearrangements with V and J called that TCRdb kept. Clones are partly lost; checked studies trace under half to an unresolved V gene and leave the rest unexplained. The sample data list about 98,000 clones, and 87% of these were observed just once. Of the sample, 0.5% falls within the top ten clones.

The receptor chain draws on TRBV18 and TRBJ2-7; perhaps TRBD2 is the D gene, with 5 bases matching. The TCR comes from an adult with an advanced solid tumor such as melanoma, head and neck, liver or kidney cancer. The sequencing here drew on CD4+ or CD8+ T cells sorted from blood, taken in a trial of the OX40 agonist ivuxolimab. The CDR3 in this case is CASSPGLTAYEQYF. In nucleotide form, the sequence is TGTGCCAGCTCACCAGGACTCACCGCCTACGAGCAGTACTTC.